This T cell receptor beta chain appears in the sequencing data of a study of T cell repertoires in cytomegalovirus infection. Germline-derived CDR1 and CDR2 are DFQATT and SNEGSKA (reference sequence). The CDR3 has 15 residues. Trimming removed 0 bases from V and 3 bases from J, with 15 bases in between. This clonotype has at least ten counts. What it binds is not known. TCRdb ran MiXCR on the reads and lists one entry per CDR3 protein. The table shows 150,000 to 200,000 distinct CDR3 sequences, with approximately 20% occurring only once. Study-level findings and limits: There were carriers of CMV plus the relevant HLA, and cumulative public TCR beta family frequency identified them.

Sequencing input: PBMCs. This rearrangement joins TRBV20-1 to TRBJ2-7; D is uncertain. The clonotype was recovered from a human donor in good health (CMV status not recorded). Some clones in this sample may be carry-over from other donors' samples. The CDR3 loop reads CSARDRSEPLYEQYF. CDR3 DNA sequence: TGCAGTGCTAGAGATCGGTCCGAGCCCCTCTACGAGCAGTACTTC.